This T cell receptor beta chain was captured in a study of Ad26.COV2.S vaccination and SARS-CoV-2 variants. TCRdb's table, derived via immunoSEQ multiplex PCR, lists solely in-frame clones and lacks some. The sample holds around 300,000 clones, about 89% seen once. Study observations and caveats: Placebo recipients and vaccine recipients were similar in non-spike TCR breadth.

Trimming stripped 8 bases from V and 4 bases from J, with 17 bases between. This CDR3 spans 14 amino acids. The V gene's germline CDR1 is SGHDN and CDR2 FVKESK. This clone appeared a few times. What it binds is unknown. Treatment denoted: some 20 received Ad26.COV2.S at low or high dose, single or two shots; roughly 5 received placebo; per-sample allocation not given. Samples were taken on day 63 after the first vaccine or placebo injection. In Boston, the donor was an adult between 18-55 years of age. Sample: peripheral blood, taken in a trial of Ad26.COV2.S vaccine versus placebo. The clonotype was recovered from a person between 18 and 59 years old who received the Ad26.COV2.S COVID-19 vaccine or a placebo. V gene TRBV14 combines with J gene TRBJ1-1; possibly TRBD1 for D (5 bases). The CDR3 reads CASEPQGGFTEAFF. The CDR3 region has the DNA TGTGCCAGCGAACCCCAGGGCGGTTTCACTGAAGCTTTCTTT. The full variable domain, its missing parts supplied by reference TRBV14 and TRBJ1-1, is EAGVTQFPSHSVIEKGQTVTLRCDPISGHDNLYWYRRVMGKEIKFLLHFVKESKQDESGMPNNRFLAERTGGTYSTLKVQPAELEDSGVYFCASEPQGGFTEAFFGQGTRLTVV.